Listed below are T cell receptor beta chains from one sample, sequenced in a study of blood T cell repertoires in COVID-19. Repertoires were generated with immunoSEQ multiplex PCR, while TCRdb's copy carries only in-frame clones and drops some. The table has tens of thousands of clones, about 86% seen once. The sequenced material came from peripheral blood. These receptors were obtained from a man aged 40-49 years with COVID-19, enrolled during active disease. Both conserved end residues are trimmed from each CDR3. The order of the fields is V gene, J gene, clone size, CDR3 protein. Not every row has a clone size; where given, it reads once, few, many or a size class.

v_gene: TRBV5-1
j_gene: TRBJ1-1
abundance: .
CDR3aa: ASSYRQNTEAF

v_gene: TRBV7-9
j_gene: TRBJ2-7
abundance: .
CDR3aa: ASSTDGVSSYEQY

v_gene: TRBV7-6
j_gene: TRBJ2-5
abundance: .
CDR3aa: ASTNTGSTGTQY

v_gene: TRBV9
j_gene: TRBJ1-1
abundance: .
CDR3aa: ASSVGQPNTEAF

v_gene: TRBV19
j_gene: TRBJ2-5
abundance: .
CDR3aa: ASRRGAQETQY

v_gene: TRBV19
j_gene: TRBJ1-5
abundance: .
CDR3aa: ASSIGQNSNQPQH

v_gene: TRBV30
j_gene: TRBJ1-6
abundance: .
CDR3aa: AWSVLQGFRGGSPLH

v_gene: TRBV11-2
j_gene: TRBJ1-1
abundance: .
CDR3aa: ASSLDRMGRAEAF

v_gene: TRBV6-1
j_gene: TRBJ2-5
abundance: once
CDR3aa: ASSDPTGGETQY

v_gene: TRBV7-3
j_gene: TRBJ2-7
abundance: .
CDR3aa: ASSLSGGRTYEQY